The next 29 T cell receptor beta chains were all read from a single sample in a study of T cell responses to AZD1222 COVID-19 vaccine. Data came from immunoSEQ multiplex PCR; TCRdb stores just in-frame clones and leaves some out. This sample yields more than 80,000 clones, of which around nine tenths are seen a single time; 10% belongs to the top ten. The specimen comprised peripheral blood, sampled on day 0 of MenACWY control vaccination. The receptors were gathered from an adult in good health.

CDR3 in DNA: TGCGCCAGCAGCCAGACAGGTAATAACTACAATGAGCAGTTCTTC. It codes for CASSQTGNNYNEQFF. This chain uses TRBV5-1 with TRBJ2-1, with D perhaps TRBD1 (6 bases). Germline V gene lookup returns CDR1 SGHRS and CDR2 YFSETQ. The CDR3 contains 15 residues. V was shortened by 4 bases and J by 3 bases, with 14 bases between the two germline ends.

The chain couples TRBV7-2 to TRBJ2-1, with TRBD2 matching over 9 bases. The junction had 12 bases not matched to a gene; V was cut back by 5 bases and J by 10 bases. The length of the CDR3 is 15 residues. CDR1 SGHTA and CDR2 FQGNSA come from the germline V gene. This chain's CDR3 is CASSPQGGGAREQFF. CDR3 nucleotide sequence: TGTGCCAGCAGCCCCCAGGGCGGGGGGGCCAGGGAGCAGTTCTTC.

V is TRBV5-4 and J is TRBJ2-7; TRBD1 matches at 11 bases. Trimming at V came to 4 bases and at J to 3 bases, leaving 3 bases not matched to a gene. The CDR3 extends over 14 amino acids. CDR1 SGHNT and CDR2 YYREEE come from the germline V gene (reference sequence). CDR3 residues: CASSPGQGDYEQYF. The CDR3 bases are TGTGCCAGCAGCCCGGGACAGGGGGACTACGAGCAGTACTTC. Complete variable domain (other parts from reference TRBV5-4 and TRBJ2-7): ETGVTQSPTHLIKTRGQQVTLRCSSQSGHNTVSWYQQALGQGPQFIFQYYREEENGRGNFPPRFSGLQFPNYSSELNVNALELDDSALYLCASSPGQGDYEQYFGPGTRLTVT.

This clone was counted only a few times. The rearrangement joins TRBV6-4 to TRBJ2-1; TRBD2 is a possible D gene (6 bases). The CDR3 contains 15 residues. Trimming left V 4 bases short and J 0 bases short, with 10 bases between. Per germline, CDR1 MRHNA and CDR2 SNTAGT. The DNA for the CDR3 is TGTGCCAGCAGTGTTTCCGGGGGCTCCTACAATGAGCAGTTCTTC. Protein: CASSVSGGSYNEQFF.

This chain uses TRBV18 with TRBJ1-2; 8 positions agree with TRBD1. J was trimmed by 5 bases and V by 3 bases; bases with no gene match: 5. Germline CDR1 is KGHSH and CDR2 is LQKENI. The CDR3 is 14 residues long. The DNA for the CDR3 is TGTGCCAGCTCACCTCAGGGGGCGCGGTATGGCTACACCTTC. This gives the protein CASSPQGARYGYTF.

The rearrangement uses TRBV4-1 and TRBJ2-5; D might be TRBD2 (6 bases). This CDR3 spans 15 amino acids. CDR1 is MGHRA, CDR2 YSYEKL, per germline. V lost 3 bases to trimming and J lost 10 bases, with 21 bases between them. The CDR3 is CASSHERDSRGFQYF. The CDR3, as DNA: TGCGCCAGCAGCCATGAGAGGGACTCTAGAGGATTCCAGTACTTC.

This chain uses TRBV5-1 with TRBJ2-5; D may correspond to TRBD1 or TRBD2 (5 bases each). Germline CDR1 SGHRS, CDR2 YFSETQ. This CDR3 spans 14 amino acids. The germline V and J ends were trimmed by 4 bases and 1 base, with 11 bases remaining between them. The CDR3 region has the DNA TGCGCCAGCAGCCTAGGGACGGTCCAAGAGACCCAGTACTTC. Translated: CASSLGTVQETQYF.

The chain couples TRBV14 to TRBJ2-1; D gene unclear. V gave up 5 bases and J gave up 7 bases, with 6 bases separating them. The CDR3 loop spans 11 amino acids. Looked up from germline, CDR1 is SGHDN and CDR2 is FVKESK. CDR3 loop: CASSYANEQFF. The DNA for the CDR3 is TGTGCCAGCAGCTATGCGAATGAGCAGTTCTTC.

This clone is a singleton in its sample. This rearrangement joins TRBV18 to TRBJ2-4; 8 bases align to TRBD1. Losses at the gene ends were 2 bases for V and 8 bases for J; bases not matched to a gene: 8. Germline values: CDR1 KGHSH, CDR2 LQKENI. The CDR3 has 15 residues. The CDR3 bases are TGTGCCAGCTCACCAGGGGGACAGGCGATCGACATTCAGTACTTC. The encoded protein is CASSPGGQAIDIQYF.

This clone showed up just once. V is TRBV28 and J is TRBJ1-1; maybe TRBD1 (6 bases). V was cut by 8 bases and J by 8 bases, with 24 bases left in between. The CDR3 contains 15 residues. Germline V gene lookup returns CDR1 MDHEN and CDR2 SYDVKM. CDR3 nucleotide sequence: TGTGCCAGCCTACAGGGTGCGGCGGGGAGTAGGGAAGCTTTCTTT. It yields the protein CASLQGAAGSREAFF.

The chain employs TRBV2 and TRBJ2-4; perhaps TRBD1 as D (5 bases). Germline V gene data show CDR1 as SNHLY and CDR2 as FYNNEI. V was cut by 10 bases and J by 0 bases, with 10 bases left in between. The CDR3 has 13 amino acids. Here the CDR3 DNA reads TGTGCCACCGGCAGGGTAGCCAAAAACATTCAGTACTTC. Its translation is CATGRVAKNIQYF.

The chain recombines TRBV7-2 with TRBJ1-3; TRBD1 might be the D (5 bases). CDR3 length equals 14 residues. Germline lookup yields CDR1 SGHTA and CDR2 FQGNSA. Trimming took off 5 bases at V and 0 bases at J, with 8 bases between the two ends. CDR3 in amino acids: CASSRDYSGNTIYF. The CDR3 nucleotides are TGTGCCAGCAGCCGGGACTACTCTGGAAACACCATATATTTT.

The rearrangement joins TRBV6-1 to TRBJ1-2, with a weak D call TRBD1 (5 bases). Germline V gene data show CDR1 as MNHNS and CDR2 as SASEGT. Deletions cut 3 bases from V and 4 bases from J, with 9 bases between. This CDR3 region has 13 residues. The CDR3 nucleotides are TGTGCCAGCAGTGACGAGGGACTCTATGGCTACACCTTC. Protein sequence: CASSDEGLYGYTF.

Only a few counts were recorded for this clone. The sample contains more than one DNA sequence encoding this CDR3. The CDR3 DNA reads TGTGCCAGCAGCGTAGGGGATGGGACTGAAGCTTTCTTT. It encodes CASSVGDGTEAFF. The chain has TRBV9 and TRBJ1-1; D unclear. The germline CDR1 and CDR2 sequences are SGDLS and YYNGEE. Trimming left V 0 bases short and J 5 bases short, with 8 bases between. This CDR3 is built from 13 residues.

This clone was seen only once. V usage is TRBV7-9 and J usage is TRBJ1-1; 8 nucleotides match TRBD1. The CDR3 loop spans 14 amino acids. Trimming at V came to 3 bases and at J to 3 bases, leaving 3 bases not matched to a gene. Germline V CDR1 and CDR2: SEHNR, FQNEAQ (reference sequence). CDR3 DNA sequence: TGTGCCAGCAGCTTGGGACAGGTTTACACTGAAGCTTTCTTT. Its translation: CASSLGQVYTEAFF.

The chain joins TRBV29-1 to TRBJ1-1; D unclear. The V gene lost 4 bases and the J gene lost 5 bases, with 11 bases spanning the gap. This CDR3 has 12 residues. Germline V gives CDR1 SQVTM, CDR2 ANQGSEA. Here the CDR3 DNA reads TGCAGCGTTGGTGGGATGGGGACTGAAGCTTTCTTT. This encodes CSVGGMGTEAFF.

This clone was observed once. V usage is TRBV7-8 and J usage is TRBJ2-7; D may be TRBD2 (5 bases). The V end lost 1 base, the J end lost 0 bases, and 7 bases lay between the germline ends. CDR1 is SGHVS and CDR2 is FQNEAQ in the germline V gene. The CDR3 consists of 14 residues. The CDR3 nucleotides read TGTGCCAGCAGCTTAGTGGACTCCTCCTACGAGCAGTACTTC. Amino acid sequence: CASSLVDSSYEQYF.

V is TRBV5-1 and J is TRBJ1-1; D unclear. V was shortened by 5 bases and J by 5 bases, with 16 bases between the two germline ends. This CDR3 spans 14 amino acids. Germline-derived CDR1 and CDR2 are SGHRS and YFSETQ. CDR3 region: CASRLTVVGTEAFF. CDR3 in DNA: TGCGCCAGCAGACTCACAGTGGTTGGGACTGAAGCTTTCTTT.

The V and J genes are TRBV6-5 and TRBJ2-7, with D possibly called TRBD1 or TRBD2 (5 bases each). Trimming stripped 6 bases from V and 6 bases from J, with 12 bases between. The germline CDR1 and CDR2 sequences are MNHEY and SVGAGI. This CDR3 spans 12 amino acids. The CDR3 nucleotides read TGTGCCAGCAGACGAAATGGGGGCGAGCAGTACTTC. It codes for CASRRNGGEQYF.

This rearrangement joins TRBV14 to TRBJ1-2; no clear D gene. The CDR3 runs to 12 residues. Germline V gives CDR1 SGHDN, CDR2 FVKESK. V was cut by 1 base and J by 12 bases, with 12 bases left in between. The CDR3 protein is CASSQGSLADTF. The DNA of the CDR3 is TGTGCCAGCAGCCAAGGGTCCCTGGCCGACACCTTC.

This chain links TRBV7-9 with TRBJ1-2; 7 bases are a match to TRBD1. Trimming at V came to 2 bases and at J to 8 bases, leaving 5 bases not matched to a gene. This CDR3 is 13 amino acids long. Germline V gives CDR1 SEHNR, CDR2 FQNEAQ (reference sequence). The DNA of the CDR3 is TGTGCCAGCAGCTTAACAGGGGTGGACGGCTACACCTTC. It specifies CASSLTGVDGYTF.

V is TRBV9 and J is TRBJ1-4; D call uncertain. This CDR3 comprises 13 residues. CDR1 and CDR2 from the germline V gene are SGDLS and YYNGEE. Deletions cut 0 bases from V and 8 bases from J, with 8 bases between. DNA for the CDR3: TGTGCCAGCAGCGTAGGCAGTCAAGAAAAACTGTTTTTT. This encodes CASSVGSQEKLFF.

CDR3 bases: TGTGCCAGCAGCTTATACCACTCTGGGGCCAACGTCCTGACTTTC. Translated, it gives CASSLYHSGANVLTF. This chain links TRBV7-2 with TRBJ2-6, with D unclear. The length of the CDR3 is 15 residues. V shed 2 bases and J shed 0 bases, with 5 bases lying between them. Germline V CDR1 and CDR2: SGHTA, FQGNSA.

This clone was found once. The gene calls are TRBV12-3 or TRBV12-4 and TRBJ2-5; D gene unclear. This CDR3 contains 13 residues. The V gene lost 3 bases and the J gene lost 2 bases, with 7 bases spanning the gap. The CDR3 DNA reads TGTGCCAGCAGTTTGAGTAGGCAAGAGACCCAGTACTTC. The encoded protein is CASSLSRQETQYF.

The chain recombines TRBV7-9 with TRBJ1-2; 7 nucleotides line up with TRBD1. The length of the CDR3 is 16 residues. In germline, CDR1 is SEHNR, CDR2 FQNEAQ (reference sequence). The V segment lost 2 bases and the J segment 3 bases; nucleotides outside the gene matches: 9. In DNA, the CDR3 is TGTGCCAGCAGCTTACTGGGAGGGGGCGAGGACTATGGCTACACCTTC. It translates to CASSLLGGGEDYGYTF.

The V and J genes are TRBV29-1 and TRBJ1-2; 10 bases align to TRBD1. The ends lost 4 bases at V and 6 bases at J; junction bases unmatched: 14. CDR1 SQVTM and CDR2 ANQGSEA come from the germline V gene. The CDR3 totals 16 residues. Here the CDR3 DNA reads TGCAGCGTTGCCTACAACGGACAGGGGGTCATTGATGGCTACACCTTC. Its translation: CSVAYNGQGVIDGYTF.

The J gene is TRBJ1-6, the V gene TRBV14; D gene unclear. The V end lost 1 base, the J end lost 9 bases, and 7 bases lay between the germline ends. CDR1 and CDR2 from the germline V gene are SGHDN and FVKESK. The CDR3 has 13 amino acids. The DNA of the CDR3 is TGTGCCAGCAGCCAAGCTTTTAGTTCACCCCTCCACTTT. Encoded protein: CASSQAFSSPLHF.

The CDR3 loop is CASSIGAQGAIDGYTF. CDR3 nucleotide sequence: TGTGCCAGTAGTATAGGGGCACAGGGGGCTATCGATGGCTACACCTTC. The genes are TRBV19 and TRBJ1-2, with 9 bases identical to TRBD1. This CDR3 comprises 16 residues. Trimming cost V 1 base and J 6 bases; bases outside gene matches: 9. Germline V gene sequence: CDR1 LNHDA, CDR2 SQIVND (reference sequence). The entire variable domain, with the rest obtained from reference TRBV19 and TRBJ1-2, is as follows: DGGITQSPKYLFRKEGQNVTLSCEQNLNHDAMYWYRQDPGQGLRLIYYSQIVNDFQKGDIAEGYSVSREKKESFPLTVTSAQKNPTAFYLCASSIGAQGAIDGYTFGSGTRLTVV.

The chain recombines TRBV14 with TRBJ2-1; 9 bases line up with TRBD2. The germline V gene encodes CDR1 SGHDN and CDR2 FVKESK. Trimming removed 2 bases from V and 7 bases from J; junction bases left unmatched: 12. The CDR3 is 17 residues long. CDR3 nucleotides: TGTGCCAGCAGCCAATCAAAAGGGACTAGCCATTTGAATGAGCAGTTCTTC. Amino acids: CASSQSKGTSHLNEQFF.